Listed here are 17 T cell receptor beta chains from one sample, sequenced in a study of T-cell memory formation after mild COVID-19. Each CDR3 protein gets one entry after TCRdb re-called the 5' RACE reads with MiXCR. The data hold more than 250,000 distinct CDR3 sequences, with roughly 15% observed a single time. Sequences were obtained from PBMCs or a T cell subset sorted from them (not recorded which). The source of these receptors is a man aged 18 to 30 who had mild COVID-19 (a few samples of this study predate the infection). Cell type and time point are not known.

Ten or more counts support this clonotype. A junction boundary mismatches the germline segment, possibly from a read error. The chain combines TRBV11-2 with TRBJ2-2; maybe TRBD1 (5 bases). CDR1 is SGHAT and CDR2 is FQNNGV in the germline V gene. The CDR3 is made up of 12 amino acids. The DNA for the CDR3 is TGTGCCAGCAGCTTAGATCTAGGGGAACTGTTTTTT. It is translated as CASSLDLGELFF.

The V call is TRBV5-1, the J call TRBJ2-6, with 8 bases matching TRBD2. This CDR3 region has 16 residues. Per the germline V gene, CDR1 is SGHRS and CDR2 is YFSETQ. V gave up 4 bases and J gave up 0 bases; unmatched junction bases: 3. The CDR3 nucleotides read TGCGCCAGCAGCCCGGGGGGGTTCTCTGGGGCCAACGTCCTGACTTTC. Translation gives CASSPGGFSGANVLTF.

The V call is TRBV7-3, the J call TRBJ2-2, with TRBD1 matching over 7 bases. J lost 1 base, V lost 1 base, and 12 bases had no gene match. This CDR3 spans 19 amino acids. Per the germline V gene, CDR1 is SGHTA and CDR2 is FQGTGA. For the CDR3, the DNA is TGTGCCAGCAGCTTAAGTTCTGTCCCCCGGGACAGGAACACCGGGGAGCTGTTTTTT. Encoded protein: CASSLSSVPRDRNTGELFF.

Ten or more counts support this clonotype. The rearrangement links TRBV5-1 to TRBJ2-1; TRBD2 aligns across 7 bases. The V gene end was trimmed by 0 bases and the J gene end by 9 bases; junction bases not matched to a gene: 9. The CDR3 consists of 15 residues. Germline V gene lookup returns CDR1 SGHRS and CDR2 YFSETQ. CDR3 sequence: CASSLGSGERGEQFF. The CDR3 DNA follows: TGCGCCAGCAGCTTGGGAAGCGGGGAGCGGGGTGAGCAGTTCTTC.

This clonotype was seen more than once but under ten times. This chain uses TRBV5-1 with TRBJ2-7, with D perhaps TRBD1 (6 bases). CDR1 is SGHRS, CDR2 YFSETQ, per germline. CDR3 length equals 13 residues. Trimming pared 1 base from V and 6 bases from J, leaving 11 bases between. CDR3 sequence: CASSLYPGAEQYF. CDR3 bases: TGCGCCAGCAGCTTGTACCCAGGGGCCGAGCAGTACTTC.

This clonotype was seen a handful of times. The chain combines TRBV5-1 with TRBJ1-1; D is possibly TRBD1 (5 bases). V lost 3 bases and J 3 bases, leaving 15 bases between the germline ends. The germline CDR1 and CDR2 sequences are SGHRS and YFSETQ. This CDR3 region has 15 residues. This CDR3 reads CASSSTGPWDTEAFF. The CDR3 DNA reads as TGCGCCAGCAGCTCGACGGGACCGTGGGACACTGAAGCTTTCTTT.

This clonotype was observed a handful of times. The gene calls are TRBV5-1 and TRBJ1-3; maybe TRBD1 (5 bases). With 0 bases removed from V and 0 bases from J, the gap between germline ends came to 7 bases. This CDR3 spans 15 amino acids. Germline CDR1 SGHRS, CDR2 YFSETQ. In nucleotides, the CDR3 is TGCGCCAGCAGCTTGGGGACAATCTCTGGAAACACCATATATTTT. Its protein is CASSLGTISGNTIYF. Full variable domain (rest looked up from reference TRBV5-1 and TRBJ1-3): KAGVTQTPRYLIKTRGQQVTLSCSPISGHRSVSWYQQTPGQGLQFLFEYFSETQRNKGNFPGRFSGRQFSNSRSEMNVSTLELGDSALYLCASSLGTISGNTIYFGEGSWLTVV.

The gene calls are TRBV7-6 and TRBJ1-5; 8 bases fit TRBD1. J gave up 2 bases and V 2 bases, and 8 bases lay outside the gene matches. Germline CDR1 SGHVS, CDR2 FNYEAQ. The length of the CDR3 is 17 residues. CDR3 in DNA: TGTGCCAGCAGCTTAAACGATCCGGGACAGGGCAATCAGCCCCAGCATTTT. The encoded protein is CASSLNDPGQGNQPQHF.

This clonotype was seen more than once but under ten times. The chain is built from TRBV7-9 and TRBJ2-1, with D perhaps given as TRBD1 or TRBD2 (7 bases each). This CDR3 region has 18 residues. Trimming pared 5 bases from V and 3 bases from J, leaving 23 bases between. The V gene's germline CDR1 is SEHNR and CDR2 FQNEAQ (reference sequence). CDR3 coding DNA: TGTGCCAGCAGCCCCCCTTGGGGGGGACAGATCAACTACAATGAGCAGTTCTTC. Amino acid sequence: CASSPPWGGQINYNEQFF.

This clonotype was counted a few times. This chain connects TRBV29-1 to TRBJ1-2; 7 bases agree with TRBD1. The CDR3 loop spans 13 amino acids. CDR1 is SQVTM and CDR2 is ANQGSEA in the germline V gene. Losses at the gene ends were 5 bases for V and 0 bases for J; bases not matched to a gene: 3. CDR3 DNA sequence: TGCAGCGTTTCGACAGGGTCTAACTATGGCTACACCTTC. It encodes CSVSTGSNYGYTF. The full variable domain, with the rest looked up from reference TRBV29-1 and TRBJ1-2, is SAVISQKPSRDICQRGTSLTIQCQVDSQVTMMFWYRQQPGQSLTLIATANQGSEATYESGFVIDKFPISRPNLTFSTLTVSNMSPEDSSIYLCSVSTGSNYGYTFGSGTRLTVV.

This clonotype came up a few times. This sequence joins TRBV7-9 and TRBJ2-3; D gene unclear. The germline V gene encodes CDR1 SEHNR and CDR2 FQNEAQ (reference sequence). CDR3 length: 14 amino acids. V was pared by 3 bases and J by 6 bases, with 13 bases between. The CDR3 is CASSFGTPSDTQYF. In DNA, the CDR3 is TGTGCCAGCAGCTTCGGCACTCCGAGTGATACGCAGTATTTT.

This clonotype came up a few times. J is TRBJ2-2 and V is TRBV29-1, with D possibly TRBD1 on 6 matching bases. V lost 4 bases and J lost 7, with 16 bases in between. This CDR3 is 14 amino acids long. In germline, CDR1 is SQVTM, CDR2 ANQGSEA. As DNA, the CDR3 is TGCAGCGTTGTTGGAATTACAGGGCACGGGGAGCTGTTTTTT. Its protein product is CSVVGITGHGELFF.

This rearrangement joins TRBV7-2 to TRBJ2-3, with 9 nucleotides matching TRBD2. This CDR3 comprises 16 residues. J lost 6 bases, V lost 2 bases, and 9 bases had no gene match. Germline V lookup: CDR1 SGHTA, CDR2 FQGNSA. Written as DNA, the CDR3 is TGTGCCAGCAGCTTACTAGCGGGGACGACCACGGATACGCAGTATTTT. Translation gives CASSLLAGTTTDTQYF.

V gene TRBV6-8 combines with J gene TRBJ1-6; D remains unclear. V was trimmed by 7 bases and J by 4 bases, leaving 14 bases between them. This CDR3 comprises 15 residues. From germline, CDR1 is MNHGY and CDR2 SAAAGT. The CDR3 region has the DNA TGTGCCAGCACGCTAAGGAAACCATATAATTCACCCCTCCACTTT. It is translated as CASTLRKPYNSPLHF.

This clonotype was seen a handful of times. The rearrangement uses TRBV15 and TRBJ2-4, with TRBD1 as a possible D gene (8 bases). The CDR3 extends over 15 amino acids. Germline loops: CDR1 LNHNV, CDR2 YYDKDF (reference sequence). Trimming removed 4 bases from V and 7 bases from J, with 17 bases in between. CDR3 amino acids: CATSMTGEGGNIQYF. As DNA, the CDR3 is TGTGCCACCAGCATGACAGGGGAGGGTGGCAACATTCAGTACTTC.

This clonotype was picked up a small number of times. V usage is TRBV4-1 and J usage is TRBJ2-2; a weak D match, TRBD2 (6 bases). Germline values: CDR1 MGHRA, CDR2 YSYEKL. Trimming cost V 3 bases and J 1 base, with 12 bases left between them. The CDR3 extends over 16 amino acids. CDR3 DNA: TGCGCCAGCAGCCACCCTGGGGGACTGAACACCGGGGAGCTGTTTTTT. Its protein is CASSHPGGLNTGELFF.

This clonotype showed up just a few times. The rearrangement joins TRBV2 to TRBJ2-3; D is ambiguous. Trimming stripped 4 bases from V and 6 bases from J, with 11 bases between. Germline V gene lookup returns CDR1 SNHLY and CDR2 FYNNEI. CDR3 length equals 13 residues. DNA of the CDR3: TGTGCCAGCAGTGGCTTAGTCCGGGATACGCAGTATTTT. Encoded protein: CASSGLVRDTQYF. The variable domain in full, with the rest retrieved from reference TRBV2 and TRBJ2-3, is EPEVTQTPSHQVTQMGQEVILRCVPISNHLYFYWYRQILGQKVEFLVSFYNNEISEKSEIFDDQFSVERPDGSNFTLKIRSTKLEDSAMYFCASSGLVRDTQYFGPGTRLTVL.